These T cell receptor beta chains were read from a single sample in a study of blood T cells in healthy people across ages. TCRdb used MiXCR to reprocess the 5' RACE reads, holding one entry per CDR3 protein. This table holds 600,000 or so distinct CDR3 sequences, 40% to 55% found once. Input material: blood. The receptors derive from a man at least 80 years old in good health. Each CDR3 is given with its conserved first and last residue. D genes are given only for firm matches. For some rows the clone size is stated as once, few or many, or as a class when expanded; others skip it.

J gene | clone size | D gene | V gene | CDR3 DNA | CDR3 protein
TRBJ2-2 | . | . | TRBV7-2 | TGTGCCAGCAGCTTAAACCCAAGCCCGAACACCGGGGAGCTGTTTTTT | CASSLNPSPNTGELFF
TRBJ1-5 | . | TRBD1 | TRBV6-5 | TGTGCCAGCAGTTACTCCTGGACAGGGGAACGGCCCCAGCATTTT | CASSYSWTGERPQHF
TRBJ2-5 | . | . | TRBV20-1 | TGCAGTGCTTACCTTACTCTCCAAGAGACCCAGTACTTC | CSAYLTLQETQYF
TRBJ2-1 | . | TRBD2 | TRBV7-2 | TGTGCCAGCAGCCGTTCCGGGACTAGCGGACACAATGAGCAGTTCTTC | CASSRSGTSGHNEQFF
TRBJ2-5 | . | TRBD2 | TRBV9 | TGTGCCAGCACCTCGGGACTAGCGGGAGCTCAAGAGACCCAGTACTTC | CASTSGLAGAQETQYF
TRBJ2-3 | . | . | TRBV15 | TGTGCCACCAGTATGAGCACAGATACGCAGTATTTT | CATSMSTDTQYF
TRBJ1-2 | few | TRBD1 | TRBV20-1 | TGCAGTGCTAGAGACCCACAGGGGTCGGTCTATGGCTACACCTTC | CSARDPQGSVYGYTF
TRBJ2-1 | . | . | TRBV20-1 | TGCAGTGCTACGGGGACAGAGCAGTTCTTC | CSATGTEQFF
TRBJ2-1 | . | . | TRBV20-1 | TGCAGTGCTAGAGATCGACGGGGGCTCTGGGATGAGCAGTTCTTC | CSARDRRGLWDEQFF
TRBJ2-1 | . | TRBD2 | TRBV29-1 | TGCAGCGTTGAGACTAGCGGCAATGAGCAGTTCTTC | CSVETSGNEQFF
TRBJ2-7 | . | . | TRBV15 | TGTGCCACCAGCAGAGATCTCGGGGATCACGAGCAGTACTTC | CATSRDLGDHEQYF
TRBJ2-2 | once | . | TRBV5-4 | TGTGCCAGCAGCTTGGGACCGGGAGAGAACTCCGGGGAGCTGTTTTTT | CASSLGPGENSGELFF
TRBJ1-1 | few | . | TRBV6-6 | TGTGCCAGCAGTCACAAGATGGACAGCGGGGACACTGAAGCTTTCTTT | CASSHKMDSGDTEAFF
TRBJ2-5 | few | . | TRBV12-5 | TGTGCTAGTGGTTTCGACGGGGCCCAGTACTTC | CASGFDGAQYF
TRBJ2-3 | few | . | TRBV29-1 | TGCAGCGTTGCTGCTAGGACGGGAACGCAGTATTTT | CSVAARTGTQYF
TRBJ2-1 | few | TRBD2 | TRBV20-1 | TGCAGTGCTAGAGATCAACTAGCGGGACCCCTTTCTAGGGGCGATGAGCAGTTCTTC | CSARDQLAGPLSRGDEQFF
TRBJ1-2 | once | . | TRBV7-2 | TGTGCCAGCAGCAAAAGCGGGGGGTCGGACTATGGCTACACCTTC | CASSKSGGSDYGYTF